The 26 T cell receptor beta chains below were found in one sample sequenced in a study of tumor and adjacent non-tumor tissue in lung cancer. RNA was extracted from bulk tissue without any cell sorting. The normal lung tissue was taken more than 3 cm from the tumor edge. A modified ARM-PCR protocol with three rounds of nested PCR amplified TCRbeta. TCRdb called the multiplex PCR reads again in MiXCR, with one record for every CDR3 protein. Found here are some 70,000 distinct CDR3 sequences, roughly 75% of them singletons; the top ten hold about a quarter. Input material: distant non-tumor lung tissue. These receptors all come from a woman in her fifties or sixties with non-small cell lung cancer.

To note about this clonotype: A read error may account for a junction end that differs from germline. The rearrangement joins TRBV24-1 to TRBJ2-1; D perhaps matches TRBD2 (5 bases). The V gene's germline CDR1 is KGHDR and CDR2 SFDVKD. The CDR3 loop spans 14 amino acids. CDR3 sequence: CATSDSGPYNDQFF. In DNA, the CDR3 is TGTGCCACCAGTGATAGCGGACCATACAATGACCAGTTCTTC.

This clonotype was counted at least ten times. The chain links TRBV29-1 to TRBJ2-1; 9 nucleotides align to TRBD2. The V gene's germline CDR1 is SQVTM and CDR2 ANQGSEA. The CDR3 has 17 residues. Trimming cost V 2 bases and J 2 bases; bases outside gene matches: 10. The CDR3 region is CSVEKGRREGPYNEQFF. For the CDR3, the DNA is TGCAGCGTTGAAAAGGGCCGGCGGGAGGGCCCCTACAATGAGCAGTTCTTC.

In its sample, this clonotype was seen many times. The V call is TRBV6-6, the J call TRBJ2-1; D may be TRBD2 (5 bases). CDR1 and CDR2 (germline): MNHNY, SVGAGI (reference sequence). CDR3 length: 17 residues. With 6 bases removed from V and 9 bases from J, the gap between germline ends came to 27 bases. DNA of the CDR3: TGTGCCAGCAGCCCTTTCCGGCTAGCCAAACCTGGAGTTGAGCAGTTCTTC. It encodes CASSPFRLAKPGVEQFF.

The table lists this clonotype with many counts. The chain is built from TRBV7-9 and TRBJ2-3; D might be TRBD2 (6 bases). Germline CDR1 is SEHNR and CDR2 is FQNEAQ (reference sequence). V was trimmed by 1 base and J by 7 bases, leaving 12 bases between them. This CDR3 has 14 residues. DNA for the CDR3: TGTGCCAGCAGCTTAGAAGGCGGGGCGCATACGCAGTATTTT. The encoded protein is CASSLEGGAHTQYF.

This clonotype appeared many times. The chain carries TRBV6-6 and TRBJ2-1; 9 positions agree with TRBD1. This CDR3 is built from 12 residues. From germline, CDR1 is MNHNY and CDR2 SVGAGI (reference sequence). V was clipped by 6 bases and J by 14 bases; unmatched bases: 8. The CDR3 region has the DNA TGTGCCAGCAGACTTACAGGGGGCGGGAAGTTCTTC. Protein: CASRLTGGGKFF.

To note about this clonotype: The junction departs from the called germline gene at one end, perhaps through a read error. The chain recombines TRBV6-6 with TRBJ2-1; D is unclear. Germline values: CDR1 MNHNY, CDR2 SVGAGI (reference sequence). CDR3 size: 14 residues. CDR3 protein: CAGSMVSSHNEQLF. The CDR3 coding sequence is TGTGCCGGCAGTATGGTGAGCTCCCACAATGAGCAGCTCTTC.

The sample holds many counts of this clonotype. This rearrangement joins TRBV29-1 to TRBJ2-7; TRBD1 or TRBD2 may be the D gene (8 bases each). Germline CDR1 reads SQVTM; CDR2 reads ANQGSEA. With 7 bases removed from V and 3 bases from J, the gap between germline ends came to 19 bases. The CDR3 runs 14 residues. The DNA for the CDR3 is TGCAGCGCCCGGGGGGGACAGGAGGACTACGAGCAGTACTTC. As protein: CSARGGQEDYEQYF.

This clonotype was seen ten or more times. The chain carries TRBV20-1 and TRBJ2-6; 7 nucleotides agree with TRBD2. This CDR3 is 17 amino acids long. The V and J ends lost 0 bases and 0 bases, in that order; junction bases with no gene match: 5. Germline V CDR1 and CDR2: DFQATT, SNEGSKA (reference sequence). The DNA of the CDR3 is TGCAGTGCTAGAGATCTAGCGGAGCCCTCTGGGGCCAACGTCCTGACTTTC. Its translation is CSARDLAEPSGANVLTF.

Notes on this clonotype: Lacking the conserved final phenylalanine or tryptophan, this CDR3 likely reflects a read error. This sequence joins TRBV12-3 or TRBV12-4 and TRBJ2-1, with a weak D call TRBD2 (6 bases). CDR3 length: 20 residues. The CDR3 reads CVSLPGVGSSTRSSYNEQFV. The CDR3 bases are TGTGTCAGCCTCCCGGGAGTCGGTTCCTCGACTAGAAGCTCCTACAATGAGCAGTTCGTC.

V and J are TRBV18 and TRBJ2-1; perhaps TRBD2 as D (6 bases). The CDR3 contains 14 residues. Looked up from germline, CDR1 is KGHSH and CDR2 is LQKENI. V was pared by 2 bases and J by 12 bases, with 17 bases between. The CDR3 nucleotides are TGTGCCAGCTCACCAACGCTAGTGGGAGGTGGGCAGTTCTTC. Protein: CASSPTLVGGGQFF.

Details on this clonotype: The CDR3 does not end in the conserved phenylalanine or tryptophan, so this is likely a read error. The DNA is left out, because the CDR3 cannot be placed on it with certainty; the CDR3 is given as TCRdb lists it. The chain is built from TRBV11-2 and TRBJ2-7; the D call in the table, TRBD1, was not verified against the DNA. Germline V lookup: CDR1 SGHAT, CDR2 FQNNGV. Inclusive of both ends, the CDR3 amounts to 13 amino acids. The CDR3 sequence: CASSLESGGELYL.

A remark on this clonotype: A read error may be the cause here, since a much bigger clone is one base away. V is TRBV6-1 and J is TRBJ2-5, with D uncertain. V lost 1 base, J lost 5 bases, and 20 bases lay in between. Germline CDR1 MNHNS, CDR2 SASEGT. The CDR3 spans 17 residues. CDR3 sequence: CASSEGLAVGMSETQYF. DNA of the CDR3: TGTGCCAGCAGTGAAGGCCTTGCTGTGGGAATGAGTGAGACCCAGTACTTC.

CDR3 protein: CSATQTSGNSGEYF. CDR3 DNA sequence: TGCAGCGCAACCCAAACTAGCGGGAACAGCGGAGAGTATTTT. The chain recombines TRBV29-1 with TRBJ2-3; 10 positions agree with TRBD2. CDR3 length: 14 residues. V lost 7 bases, J lost 13 bases, and 17 bases stayed unmatched. Germline V gene lookup returns CDR1 SQVTM and CDR2 ANQGSEA.

A word on this clonotype: A read error may be the cause here, since a much bigger clone is one base away. J is TRBJ2-1 and V is TRBV10-2; D remains ambiguous. Germline V gene data show CDR1 as WSHSY and CDR2 as SAAADI. The CDR3 runs to 14 residues. Deletions cut 7 bases from V and 7 bases from J, with 17 bases between. The CDR3 bases are TGCGCCAGCACCCTTCGGAGTAGTTCGAATGAGCAGTTCTTC. It translates to CASTLRSSSNEQFF.

With respect to this clonotype: Relative to the germline gene, one junction end is altered; a read error may explain this. This sequence joins TRBV10-1 and TRBJ2-1; perhaps TRBD1 as D (6 bases). The V gene's germline CDR1 is WNHNN and CDR2 SYGVQD (reference sequence). CDR3 size: 17 residues. The CDR3 nucleotides read TGCGCCAGCAGTCCGGACAGCGGCTCTGGCGGTGGCTATGAGCAATTCTTC. Translation: CASSPDSGSGGGYEQFF.

This clonotype was observed at least ten times. V usage is TRBV6-1 and J usage is TRBJ2-1; 9 bases fit TRBD1. From germline, CDR1 is MNHNS and CDR2 SASEGT. This CDR3 has 16 residues. The V and J ends lost 4 bases and 1 base, in that order; junction bases with no gene match: 5. CDR3 amino acids: CASSVGGQGSYNEQFF. CDR3 nucleotides: TGTGCCAGCAGTGTCGGCGGACAGGGGTCCTACAATGAGCAGTTCTTC.

In the case of this clonotype: Just one base apart from a much larger clone, this may be a read error. The CDR3 region has the DNA TGTGCCAGCAGTTACGGCGGAGAGGAAGAGACCCAGTACTTC. Its protein product is CASSYGGEEETQYF. The rearrangement links TRBV6-2 or TRBV6-3 to TRBJ2-5, with unresolved D. The CDR3 has 14 residues. CDR1 MNHEY and CDR2 SVGEGT come from the germline V gene. Trimming took off 2 bases at V and 3 bases at J, with 10 bases between the two ends.

With respect to this clonotype: One junction end does not reproduce the germline sequence, and a read error may be involved. This rearrangement joins TRBV29-1 to TRBJ2-1; 8 nucleotides align to TRBD2. Germline lookup yields CDR1 SQVTM and CDR2 ANQGSEA. The CDR3 spans 18 residues. The CDR3, as DNA: TGCAGCGCTGTAGGGGGGCTCGGACAGCCGGGGGGGAACAATGAGCGGTTCTTC. Translating it yields CSAVGGLGQPGGNNERFF.

Regarding this clonotype: This clone may be a read error of a much larger clone one base away. The chain is built from TRBV6-2 or TRBV6-3 and TRBJ1-1; a weak D match, TRBD1 (5 bases). This CDR3 spans 15 amino acids. Trimming removed 3 bases at V and 3 bases at J, with 14 bases between. Germline CDR1 and CDR2: MNHEY and SVGEGT. CDR3 bases: TGTGCCAGCAGTTATCCTGGGGGAGGTTACACTGAAGCTTTCTTT. Protein sequence: CASSYPGGGYTEAFF.

On this clonotype itself: A single base separates this from a much larger clone, so it may be a read error. The gene calls are TRBV20-1 and TRBJ1-5, with unresolved D. The germline V gene has CDR1 DFQATT and CDR2 SNEGSKA (reference sequence). There are 12 residues in the CDR3. The CDR3 loop is CSATPGNQPRHF. For the CDR3, the DNA is TGCAGTGCTACTCCGGGGAACCAGCCCCGGCATTTT.

This clonotype was recorded a few times. Since a much larger clone is just one base distant, this may be a read error. The genes are TRBV20-1 and TRBJ1-1; no firm D call. Germline CDR1 DFQATT, CDR2 SNEGSKA (reference sequence). The V end was cut by 5 bases, the J end by 7 bases, with 11 bases between. CDR3 length equals 11 residues. DNA for the CDR3: TGCAGTGCTGACGTTGCGTGTGAAGCTTTCTTT. It yields the protein CSADVACEAFF.

Concerning this clonotype itself: A read error is likely, as this CDR3 ends without the conserved phenylalanine or tryptophan. It is unclear where the CDR3 begins or ends on the DNA, so no DNA is shown, and the CDR3 is as TCRdb lists it. The V call is TRBV11-2, the J call TRBJ2-7; TRBD2, the table's D call, was not compared with the DNA. The CDR3 adds up to 13 amino acids, both ends counted. Germline CDR1 and CDR2: SGHAT and FQNNGV. The CDR3 spells CASSLGLANERYL.

Turning to this clonotype: The junction departs from germline at one end; a sequencing error may be responsible. The gene calls are TRBV20-1 and TRBJ2-7; D is ambiguous. From germline, CDR1 is DFQATT and CDR2 SNEGSKA (reference sequence). The CDR3 runs 15 residues. CDR3 sequence: CSARIIERPPYEQYF. For the CDR3, the DNA is TGCAGTGCTAGAATAATCGAGCGACCCCCCTATGAGCAGTACTTC.

Many counts were recorded for this clonotype. The chain is built from TRBV20-1 and TRBJ2-3; unclear D gene. The CDR3 extends over 13 amino acids. Per germline, CDR1 DFQATT and CDR2 SNEGSKA (reference sequence). V was pared by 5 bases and J by 0 bases, with 9 bases between. The CDR3 region has the DNA TGCAGTGCTTCTCTCACGAGCACAGATACGCAGTATTTT. Its protein product is CSASLTSTDTQYF.

This clonotype came up once. The junction shows a germline mismatch at one end, possibly a read error. The chain uses TRBV20-1 and TRBJ1-5, with no clear D. Germline V lookup: CDR1 DFQATT, CDR2 SNEGSKA (reference sequence). The CDR3 is made up of 14 amino acids. CDR3: CCASRDIAIQPQHF. CDR3 DNA sequence: TGCTGTGCTAGCCGGGATATAGCCATTCAGCCCCAGCATTTT.

Note on this clonotype: Possible read error: a much larger clone is one base away. The rearrangement links TRBV20-1 to TRBJ1-6, with D unclear. This CDR3 comprises 16 residues. Germline values: CDR1 DFQATT, CDR2 SNEGSKA (reference sequence). CDR3 DNA sequence: TGCAGTGCTAGAGAAGGAACAAGCTCCTATAGTTCACCCCTCCACTTT. Its translation: CSAREGTSSYSSPLHF.